These 13 T cell receptor beta chains were all obtained from the same sample, sequenced in a study of CD8 T cells in ankylosing spondylitis (dated by TCRdb to the late 2010s). No cognate antigen is known for these TCRs. Libraries were made using 5' RACE. Sequencer: Illumina HiSeq 2500. The public reads were reanalyzed by TCRdb: fastp trimming at Q25, MiXCR alignment, in-frame beta chains only. Entries are consolidated by CDR3 protein sequence, retaining the most common genes and DNA. The sample profile shows about 540,000 distinct CDR3 sequences; roughly 13% of them were found once. The leading ten clones occupy around 7% of the sample. Beyond this particular receptor, the publication reports: Blood from ankylosing spondylitis patients appeared to be characterized by a TCR beta motif made up of 8 or 9 highly homologous amino acid variants.

Sequenced sample: blood, either unsorted or a sorted T cell fraction (not recorded which). The receptors derive from a male donor with ankylosing spondylitis.

The chain is built from TRBV12-5 and TRBJ2-1; D unresolved. This CDR3 is built from 14 residues. The germline CDR1 and CDR2 sequences are LGHNT and FRNRAP. Trimming removed 1 base from V and 10 bases from J, with 14 bases in between. CDR3 bases: TGTGCTAGTGGTTTGGGCCGGGTGGACGGAGAGCAGTTCTTC. Encoded protein: CASGLGRVDGEQFF.

This clonotype was seen a handful of times. The chain has TRBV2 and TRBJ2-2; D gene unclear. V lost 4 bases and J 5 bases, leaving 14 bases between the germline ends. CDR1 is SNHLY, CDR2 FYNNEI, per germline. The CDR3 totals 15 residues. CDR3 nucleotide sequence: TGTGCCAGCAGTGCGGTCGTGGTAGGGACCGGGGAGCTGTTTTTT. It codes for CASSAVVVGTGELFF.

The J gene is TRBJ1-1, the V gene TRBV5-1, with D maybe TRBD1 (5 bases). CDR3 length: 15 residues. Germline V gene data show CDR1 as SGHRS and CDR2 as YFSETQ. V shed 2 bases and J shed 4 bases, with 15 bases lying between them. The CDR3 loop is CASSFGGLFGTEAFF. CDR3 coding DNA: TGCGCCAGCAGCTTCGGGGGATTGTTTGGCACTGAAGCTTTCTTT.

The gene calls are TRBV20-1 and TRBJ2-7; D not resolved. This CDR3 comprises 11 residues. The germline gives CDR1 DFQATT, CDR2 SNEGSKA (reference sequence). V was shortened by 4 bases and J by 3 bases, with 7 bases between the two germline ends. In DNA form, the CDR3 reads TGCAGTGCTAATGACCGCTACGAGCAGTACTTC. Its translation: CSANDRYEQYF.

This clonotype has more than one count but fewer than ten. The chain combines TRBV5-1 with TRBJ2-3, with 7 bases lining up with TRBD2. The CDR3 covers 16 residues. The ends lost 1 base at V and 2 bases at J; junction bases unmatched: 7. The germline V gene encodes CDR1 SGHRS and CDR2 YFSETQ. The CDR3 loop reads CASSLRTAGFTDTQYF. The CDR3 coding sequence is TGCGCCAGCAGCTTGCGAACAGCGGGGTTCACAGATACGCAGTATTTT.

This clonotype has only a few counts. This rearrangement joins TRBV15 to TRBJ1-1; TRBD1 might be the D (5 bases). The V end was cut by 8 bases, the J end by 1 base, with 14 bases between. From germline, CDR1 is LNHNV and CDR2 YYDKDF (reference sequence). The CDR3 runs to 14 residues. The CDR3: CATSFRGGNTEAFF. The DNA of the CDR3 is TGTGCCACCTCGTTCCGGGGGGGGAACACTGAAGCTTTCTTT.

The chain uses TRBV6-5 and TRBJ1-5, with D unclear. The CDR3 spans 16 residues. V was shortened by 0 bases and J by 0 bases, with 9 bases between the two germline ends. CDR1 and CDR2 from the germline V gene are MNHEY and SVGAGI. In DNA, the CDR3 is TGTGCCAGCAGTTACTCCGCGCCGTATAGCAATCAGCCCCAGCATTTT. Encoded protein: CASSYSAPYSNQPQHF.

This chain links TRBV16 with TRBJ2-5, with D hard to call. The germline V and J ends were trimmed by 1 base and 7 bases, with 13 bases remaining between them. This CDR3 contains 14 residues. Looked up from germline, CDR1 is KGHSY and CDR2 is FQNENV. CDR3 residues: CASSQLDLRGTQYF. CDR3 nucleotide sequence: TGTGCCAGCAGCCAATTGGACCTCCGAGGGACCCAGTACTTC. Filled out from reference TRBV16 and TRBJ2-5, the complete variable domain reads GEEVAQTPKHLVRGEGQKAKLYCAPIKGHSYVFWYQQVLKNEFKFLISFQNENVFDETGMPKERFSAKCLPNSPCSLEIQATKLEDSAVYFCASSQLDLRGTQYFGPGTRLLVL.

The chain uses TRBV5-1 and TRBJ2-7; TRBD1 matches at 7 bases. With V trimmed by 0 bases and J by 3 bases, 6 bases remained unmatched. CDR3 length equals 15 residues. Germline CDR1 is SGHRS and CDR2 is YFSETQ. The CDR3 DNA reads TGCGCCAGCAGCTTGGCCACAGGGGAACGCTACGAGCAGTACTTC. Amino acids: CASSLATGERYEQYF. Full variable domain (missing parts from reference TRBV5-1 and TRBJ2-7): KAGVTQTPRYLIKTRGQQVTLSCSPISGHRSVSWYQQTPGQGLQFLFEYFSETQRNKGNFPGRFSGRQFSNSRSEMNVSTLELGDSALYLCASSLATGERYEQYFGPGTRLTVT.

This clonotype was recorded a few times. The rearrangement links TRBV15 to TRBJ2-1; tentative D call: TRBD1 (6 bases). In germline, CDR1 is LNHNV, CDR2 YYDKDF (reference sequence). The CDR3 totals 15 residues. Trimming took off 2 bases at V and 2 bases at J, with 10 bases between the two ends. The CDR3 DNA is TGTGCCACCAGCAGAAGGGACATGACCTACAATGAGCAGTTCTTC. Its protein product is CATSRRDMTYNEQFF. Supplemented by reference TRBV15 and TRBJ2-1, the full variable domain reads DAMVIQNPRYQVTQFGKPVTLSCSQTLNHNVMYWYQQKSSQAPKLLFHYYDKDFNNEADTPDNFQSRRPNTSFCFLDIRSPGLGDTAMYLCATSRRDMTYNEQFFGPGTRLTVL.

A few counts support this clonotype. The V call is TRBV12-3 or TRBV12-4, the J call TRBJ1-4; D possibly corresponds to TRBD1 (6 bases). There are 15 residues in the CDR3. V was shortened by 3 bases and J by 8 bases, with 16 bases between the two germline ends. CDR3 residues: CASSFLTGKGEKLFF. The CDR3 DNA follows: TGTGCCAGCAGTTTCCTCACAGGGAAGGGGGAAAAACTGTTTTTT.

This clonotype occurred a few times. The J gene is TRBJ1-2, the V gene TRBV3-1; D is perhaps TRBD1 (5 bases). Trimming removed 3 bases from V and 8 bases from J, with 13 bases in between. Germline V gene data show CDR1 as LGHDT and CDR2 as YNNKEL (reference sequence). This CDR3 comprises 13 residues. CDR3 protein: CASSHRGTGGYTF. In DNA form, the CDR3 reads TGTGCCAGCAGCCACCGGGGGACGGGAGGCTACACCTTC.

This clonotype turned up a few times. The chain joins TRBV27 to TRBJ2-7; weak D call: TRBD2 (6 bases). This CDR3 is built from 15 residues. V lost 4 bases to trimming and J lost 2 bases, with 15 bases between them. Germline V gives CDR1 MNHEY, CDR2 SMNVEV (reference sequence). The CDR3, as DNA: TGTGCCAGCAGTTCCCTTGGCGGAGGGACCTACGAGCAGTACTTC. Translating gives CASSSLGGGTYEQYF.